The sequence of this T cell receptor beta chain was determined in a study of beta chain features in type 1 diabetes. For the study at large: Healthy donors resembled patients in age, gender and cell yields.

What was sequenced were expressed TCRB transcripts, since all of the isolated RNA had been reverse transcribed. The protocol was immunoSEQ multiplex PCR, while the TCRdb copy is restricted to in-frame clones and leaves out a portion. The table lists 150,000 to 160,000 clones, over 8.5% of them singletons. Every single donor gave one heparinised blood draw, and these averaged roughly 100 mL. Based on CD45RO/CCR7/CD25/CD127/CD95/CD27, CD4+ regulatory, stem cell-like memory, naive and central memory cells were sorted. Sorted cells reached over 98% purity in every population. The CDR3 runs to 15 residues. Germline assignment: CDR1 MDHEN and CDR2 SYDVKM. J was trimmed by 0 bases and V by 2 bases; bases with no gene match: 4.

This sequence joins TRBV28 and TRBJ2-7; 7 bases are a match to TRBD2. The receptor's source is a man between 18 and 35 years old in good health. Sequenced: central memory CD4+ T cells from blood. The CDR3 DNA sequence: TGTGCCAGCAGTTTAGCGGGAGAGGGCTCCTACGAGCAGTACTTC. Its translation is CASSLAGEGSYEQYF.